These 5 T cell receptor beta chains were all obtained from the same sample, sequenced in a study of blood T cell repertoires in COVID-19. Clones were read by immunoSEQ multiplex PCR, and TCRdb kept only the in-frame ones, dropping some. The sample lists roughly 250,000 clones; over 80% were seen once. Sequenced input: peripheral blood. The receptor source for this set is a woman between 40 and 55 years old with acute or convalescent COVID-19.

The rearrangement uses TRBV19 and TRBJ2-6; D may be TRBD1 (7 bases). Germline values: CDR1 LNHDA, CDR2 SQIVND (reference sequence). CDR3 size: 19 residues. Trimming shortened V by 5 bases and J by 0 bases, and 20 bases separated the two germline ends. For the CDR3, the DNA is TGTGCCAGTAGTCCCGACAGGGAGGTTTGGGTCTCTGGGGCCAACGTCCTGACTTTC. Translating it yields CASSPDREVWVSGANVLTF.

This clone was counted only a few times. J is TRBJ1-5 and V is TRBV7-8, with D maybe TRBD1 (6 bases). From germline, CDR1 is SGHVS and CDR2 FQNEAQ. This CDR3 contains 14 residues. The V gene lost 8 bases and the J gene lost 2 bases, with 13 bases spanning the gap. CDR3 DNA sequence: TGTGCCAGCTGTCGACAGGAAGGCAATCAGCCCCAGCATTTT. Translated: CASCRQEGNQPQHF. Full variable domain (remainder filled in from reference TRBV7-8 and TRBJ1-5): GAGVSQSPRYKVAKRGQDVALRCDPISGHVSLFWYQQALGQGPEFLTYFQNEAQLDKSGLPSDRFFAERPEGSVSTLKIQRTQQEDSAVYLCASCRQEGNQPQHFGDGTRLSIL.

The chain employs TRBV7-9 and TRBJ2-5; 10 nucleotides match TRBD2. Germline CDR1 and CDR2: SEHNR and FQNEAQ (reference sequence). V dropped 8 bases and J dropped 2; count of bases not matched to a gene: 14. This CDR3 has 17 amino acids. CDR3 in DNA: TGTGCCAGCGACCCGGGGAGCGGGGGGGCCTGGCAAGAGACCCAGTACTTC. It translates to CASDPGSGGAWQETQYF.

The chain links TRBV7-3 to TRBJ2-2; TRBD2 is a possible D gene (6 bases). CDR3 length: 16 residues. V lost 2 bases and J 0 bases, leaving 10 bases between the germline ends. The V gene's germline CDR1 is SGHTA and CDR2 FQGTGA. CDR3 protein: CASSLLGGANTGELFF. The CDR3 DNA reads as TGTGCCAGCAGCTTATTGGGGGGAGCGAACACCGGGGAGCTGTTTTTT.

V is TRBV7-2 and J is TRBJ2-1, with TRBD2 identical over 7 bases. The junction had 7 bases not matched to a gene; V was cut back by 4 bases and J by 1 base. This CDR3 has 16 amino acids. Germline loops: CDR1 SGHTA, CDR2 FQGNSA. For the CDR3, the DNA is TGTGCCAGCAGCTCGAGACTAGCCGGGTCCTACAATGAGCAGTTCTTC. Amino acids: CASSSRLAGSYNEQFF.